The clone carrying this TCR beta chain has only a few counts. Antigen: not known. Time point here: sample taken at primary tumor resection. Whole RNA, isolated from tumor, nontumor lung or frozen PBMC, was sequenced without prior sorting. The presence of a unique molecular identifier marked each TCR cDNA molecule. TCRdb independently ran MiXCR on the 5' RACE reads; one entry per CDR3 protein. The sample holds 25,000 to 30,000 distinct CDR3 sequences, roughly 7.1% seen once. This sample stems from a study of spatial heterogeneity in lung cancer. Points from the study as a whole: The study found that expanded intratumoral alpha and beta TCR counts tracked tumor mutation counts. Expanded TCR counts, ubiquitous and regional, correlated respectively with ubiquitous and regional nonsynonymous mutation counts.

This receptor was identified in a male donor with early-stage non-small cell lung cancer. The material sequenced was lung tumor tissue, taken at surgery.

This CDR3 reads CAWGRGYYYEQYF. In DNA, the CDR3 is TGTGCCTGGGGCAGGGGCTACTACTACGAGCAGTACTTC. The chain recombines TRBV30 with TRBJ2-7; D possibly corresponds to TRBD1 (6 bases). This CDR3 has 13 amino acids. Per germline, CDR1 GTSNPN and CDR2 SVGIG (reference sequence). Trimming took 5 bases from V and 3 from J, leaving 14 bases between them.